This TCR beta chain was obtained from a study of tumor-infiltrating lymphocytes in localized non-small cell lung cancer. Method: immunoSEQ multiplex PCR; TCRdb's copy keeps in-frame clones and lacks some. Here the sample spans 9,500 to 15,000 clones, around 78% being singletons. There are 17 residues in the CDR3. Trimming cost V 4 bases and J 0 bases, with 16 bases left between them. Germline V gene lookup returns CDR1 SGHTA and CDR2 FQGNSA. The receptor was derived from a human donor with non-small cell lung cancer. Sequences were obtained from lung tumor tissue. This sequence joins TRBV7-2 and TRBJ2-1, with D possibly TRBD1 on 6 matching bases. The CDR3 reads CASSSQTRGYSYNEQFF. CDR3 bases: TGTGCCAGCAGCTCCCAGACCAGGGGTTACTCCTACAATGAGCAGTTCTTC.